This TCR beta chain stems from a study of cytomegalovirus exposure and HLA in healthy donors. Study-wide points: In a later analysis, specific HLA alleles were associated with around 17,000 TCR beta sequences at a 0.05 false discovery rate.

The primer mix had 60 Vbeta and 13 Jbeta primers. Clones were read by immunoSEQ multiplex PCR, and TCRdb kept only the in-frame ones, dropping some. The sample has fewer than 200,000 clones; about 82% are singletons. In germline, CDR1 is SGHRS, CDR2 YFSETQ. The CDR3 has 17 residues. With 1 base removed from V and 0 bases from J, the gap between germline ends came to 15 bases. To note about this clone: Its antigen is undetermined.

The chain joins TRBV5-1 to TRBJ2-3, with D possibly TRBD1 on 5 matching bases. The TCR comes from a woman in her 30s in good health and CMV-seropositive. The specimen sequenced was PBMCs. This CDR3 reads CASSLMPRQGSTDTQYF. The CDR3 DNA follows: TGCGCCAGCAGCTTGATGCCCCGCCAGGGCAGCACAGATACGCAGTATTTT.